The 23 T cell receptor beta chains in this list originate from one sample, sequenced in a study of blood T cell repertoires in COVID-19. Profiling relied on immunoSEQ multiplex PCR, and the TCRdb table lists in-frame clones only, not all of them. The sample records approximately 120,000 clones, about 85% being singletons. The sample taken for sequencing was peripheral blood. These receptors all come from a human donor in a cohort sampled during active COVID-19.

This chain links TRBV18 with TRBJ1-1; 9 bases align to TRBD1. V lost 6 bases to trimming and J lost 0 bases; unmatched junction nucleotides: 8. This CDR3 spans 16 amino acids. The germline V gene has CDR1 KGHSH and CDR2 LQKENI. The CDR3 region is CASSPGQGLMNTEAFF. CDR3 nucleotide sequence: TGTGCCAGCTCCCCGGGACAGGGTCTAATGAACACTGAAGCTTTCTTT.

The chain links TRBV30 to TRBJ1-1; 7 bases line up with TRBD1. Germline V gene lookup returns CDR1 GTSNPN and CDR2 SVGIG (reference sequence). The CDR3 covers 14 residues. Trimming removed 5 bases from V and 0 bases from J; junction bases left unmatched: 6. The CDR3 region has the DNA TGTGCCTGGGTACCGGGACAGCTGAACACTGAAGCTTTCTTT. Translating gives CAWVPGQLNTEAFF.

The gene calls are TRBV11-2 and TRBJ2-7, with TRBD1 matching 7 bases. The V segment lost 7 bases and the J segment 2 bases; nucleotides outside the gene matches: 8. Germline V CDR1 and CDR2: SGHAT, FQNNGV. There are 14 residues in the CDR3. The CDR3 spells CASTLVDRAYEQYF. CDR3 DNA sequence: TGTGCCAGCACCTTGGTCGACAGGGCCTACGAGCAGTACTTC.

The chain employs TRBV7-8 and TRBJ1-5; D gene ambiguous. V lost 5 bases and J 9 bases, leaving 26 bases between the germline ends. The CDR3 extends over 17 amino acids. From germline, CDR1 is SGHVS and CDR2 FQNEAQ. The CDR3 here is CASSRTPAAAPNGPQHF. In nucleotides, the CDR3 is TGTGCCAGCAGCCGAACCCCGGCGGCAGCTCCTAATGGGCCCCAGCATTTT.

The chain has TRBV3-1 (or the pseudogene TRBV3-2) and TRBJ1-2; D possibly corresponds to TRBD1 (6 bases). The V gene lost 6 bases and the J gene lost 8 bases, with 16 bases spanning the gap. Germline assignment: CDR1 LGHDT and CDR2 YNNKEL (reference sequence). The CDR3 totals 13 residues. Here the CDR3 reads CASRLNRVQGYTF. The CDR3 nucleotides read TGTGCCAGCAGGTTAAACAGGGTTCAGGGCTACACCTTC.

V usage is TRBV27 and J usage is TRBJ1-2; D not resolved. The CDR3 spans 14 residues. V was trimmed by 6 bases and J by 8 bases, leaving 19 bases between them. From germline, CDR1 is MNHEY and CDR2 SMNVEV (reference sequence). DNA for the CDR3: TGTGCCAGCAGCTCAAACGGGGTTATCGGGGGCTACACCTTC. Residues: CASSSNGVIGGYTF.

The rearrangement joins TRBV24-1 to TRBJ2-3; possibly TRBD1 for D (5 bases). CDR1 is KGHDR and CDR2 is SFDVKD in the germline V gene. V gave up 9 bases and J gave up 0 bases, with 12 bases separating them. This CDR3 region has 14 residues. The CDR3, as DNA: TGTGCCACCGGTCAGGGCGCAAGCACAGATACGCAGTATTTT. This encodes CATGQGASTDTQYF.

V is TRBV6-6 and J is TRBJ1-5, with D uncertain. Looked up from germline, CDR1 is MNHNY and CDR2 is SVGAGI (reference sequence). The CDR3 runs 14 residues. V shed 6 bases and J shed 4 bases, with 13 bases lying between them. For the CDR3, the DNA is TGTGCCAGCAGCCGGGAATGGGTGAATCAGCCCCAGCATTTT. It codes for CASSREWVNQPQHF.

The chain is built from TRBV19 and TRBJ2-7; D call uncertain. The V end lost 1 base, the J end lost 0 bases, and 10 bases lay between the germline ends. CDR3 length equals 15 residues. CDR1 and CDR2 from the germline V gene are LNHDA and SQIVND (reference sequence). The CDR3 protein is CASSIVFTGSYEQYF. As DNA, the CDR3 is TGTGCCAGTAGTATAGTATTTACGGGCTCCTACGAGCAGTACTTC.

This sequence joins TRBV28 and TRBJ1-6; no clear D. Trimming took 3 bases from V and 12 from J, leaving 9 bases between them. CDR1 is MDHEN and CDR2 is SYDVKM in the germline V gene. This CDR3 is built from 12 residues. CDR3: CASSFDHKPLHF. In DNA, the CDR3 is TGTGCCAGCAGTTTTGATCACAAACCCCTCCACTTT.

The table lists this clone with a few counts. This CDR3 is CASSPPQGRTGELFF. In DNA, the CDR3 is TGTGCCAGCTCACCACCGCAGGGTAGGACCGGGGAGCTGTTTTTT. This chain joins TRBV18 and TRBJ2-2; maybe TRBD1 (5 bases). CDR1 KGHSH and CDR2 LQKENI come from the germline V gene. The CDR3 has 15 residues. Trimming pared 0 bases from V and 5 bases from J, leaving 10 bases between.

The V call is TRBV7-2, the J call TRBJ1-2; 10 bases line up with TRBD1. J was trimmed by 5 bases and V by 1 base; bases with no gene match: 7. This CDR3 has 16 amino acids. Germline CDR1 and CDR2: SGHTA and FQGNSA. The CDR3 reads CASSLGGQGSSYGYTF. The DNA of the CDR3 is TGTGCCAGCAGCTTAGGGGGACAGGGGTCCTCATATGGCTACACCTTC.

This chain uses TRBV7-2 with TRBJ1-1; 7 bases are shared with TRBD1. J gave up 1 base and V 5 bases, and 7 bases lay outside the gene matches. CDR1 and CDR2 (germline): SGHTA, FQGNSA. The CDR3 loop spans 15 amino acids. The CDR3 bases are TGTGCCAGCAGCCCATCCCGGACAGGGAACACTGAAGCTTTCTTT. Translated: CASSPSRTGNTEAFF.

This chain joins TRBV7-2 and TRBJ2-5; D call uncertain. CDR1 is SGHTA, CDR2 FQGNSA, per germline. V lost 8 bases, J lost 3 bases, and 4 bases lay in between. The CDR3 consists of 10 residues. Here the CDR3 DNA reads TGTGCCAGCGGAGAAGAGACCCAGTACTTC. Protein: CASGEETQYF.

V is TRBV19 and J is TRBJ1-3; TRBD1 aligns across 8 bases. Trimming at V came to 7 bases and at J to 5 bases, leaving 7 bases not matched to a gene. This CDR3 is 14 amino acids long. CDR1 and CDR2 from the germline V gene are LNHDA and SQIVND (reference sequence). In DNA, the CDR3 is TGTGCCAGTAAAACGACAGGGGCAAGAAACACCATATATTTT. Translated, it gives CASKTTGARNTIYF. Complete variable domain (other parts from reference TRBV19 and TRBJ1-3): DGGITQSPKYLFRKEGQNVTLSCEQNLNHDAMYWYRQDPGQGLRLIYYSQIVNDFQKGDIAEGYSVSREKKESFPLTVTSAQKNPTAFYLCASKTTGARNTIYFGEGSWLTVV.

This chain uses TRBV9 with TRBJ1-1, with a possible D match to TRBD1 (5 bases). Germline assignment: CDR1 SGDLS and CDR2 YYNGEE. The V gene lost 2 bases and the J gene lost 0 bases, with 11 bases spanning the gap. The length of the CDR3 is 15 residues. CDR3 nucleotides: TGTGCCAGCAGCGTCAGGGCTCTCATGAACACTGAAGCTTTCTTT. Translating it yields CASSVRALMNTEAFF.

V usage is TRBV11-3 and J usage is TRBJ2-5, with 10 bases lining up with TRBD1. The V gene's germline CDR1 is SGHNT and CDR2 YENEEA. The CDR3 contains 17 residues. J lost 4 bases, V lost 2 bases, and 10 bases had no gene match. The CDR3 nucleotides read TGTGCCAGCAGCTTACCCCGAGGGACAGGGGCATCAGAGACCCAGTACTTC. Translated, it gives CASSLPRGTGASETQYF. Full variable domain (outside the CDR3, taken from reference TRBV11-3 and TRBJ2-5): EAGVVQSPRYKIIEKKQPVAFWCNPISGHNTLYWYLQNLGQGPELLIRYENEEAVDDSQLPKDRFSAERLKGVDSTLKIQPAELGDSAVYLCASSLPRGTGASETQYFGPGTRLLVL.

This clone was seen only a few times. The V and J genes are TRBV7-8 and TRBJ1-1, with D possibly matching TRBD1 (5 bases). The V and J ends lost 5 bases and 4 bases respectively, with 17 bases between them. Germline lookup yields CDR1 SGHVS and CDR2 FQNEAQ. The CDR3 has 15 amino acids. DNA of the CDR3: TGTGCCAGCAGCCCCGAACGGGGGGAGTCCACTGAAGCTTTCTTT. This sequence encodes CASSPERGESTEAFF.

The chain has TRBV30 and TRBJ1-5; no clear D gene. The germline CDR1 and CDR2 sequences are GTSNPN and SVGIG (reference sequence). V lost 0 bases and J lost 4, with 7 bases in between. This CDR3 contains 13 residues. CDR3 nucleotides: TGTGCCTGGAGTGTACAGAGAAATCAGCCCCAGCATTTT. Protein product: CAWSVQRNQPQHF.

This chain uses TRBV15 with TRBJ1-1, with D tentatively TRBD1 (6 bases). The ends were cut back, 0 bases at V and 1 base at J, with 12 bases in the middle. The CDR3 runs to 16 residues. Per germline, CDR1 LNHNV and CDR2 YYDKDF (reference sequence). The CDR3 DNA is TGTGCCACCAGCAGAGATTATCTGGGGGCGAACACTGAAGCTTTCTTT. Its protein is CATSRDYLGANTEAFF.

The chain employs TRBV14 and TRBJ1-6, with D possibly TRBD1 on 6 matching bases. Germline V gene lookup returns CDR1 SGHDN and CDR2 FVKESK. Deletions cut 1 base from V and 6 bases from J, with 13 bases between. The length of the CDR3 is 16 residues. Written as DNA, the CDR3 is TGTGCCAGCAGCCAAGCAAGCGGGGGGCGTAATTCACCCCTCCACTTT. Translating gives CASSQASGGRNSPLHF.

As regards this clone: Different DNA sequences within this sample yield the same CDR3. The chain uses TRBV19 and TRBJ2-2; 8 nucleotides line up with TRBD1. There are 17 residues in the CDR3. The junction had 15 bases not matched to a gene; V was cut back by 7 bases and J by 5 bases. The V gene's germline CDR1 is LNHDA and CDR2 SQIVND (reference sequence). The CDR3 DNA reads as TGTGCCAGTAAAACTATAGACGCCAGGGGGCAGACCGGGGAGCTGTTTTTT. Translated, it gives CASKTIDARGQTGELFF. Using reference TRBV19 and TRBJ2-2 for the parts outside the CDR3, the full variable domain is DGGITQSPKYLFRKEGQNVTLSCEQNLNHDAMYWYRQDPGQGLRLIYYSQIVNDFQKGDIAEGYSVSREKKESFPLTVTSAQKNPTAFYLCASKTIDARGQTGELFFGEGSRLTVL.

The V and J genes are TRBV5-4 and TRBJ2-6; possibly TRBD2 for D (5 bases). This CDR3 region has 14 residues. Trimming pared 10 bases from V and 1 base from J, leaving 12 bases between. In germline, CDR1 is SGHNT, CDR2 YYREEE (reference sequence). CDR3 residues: CAATRESGANVLTF. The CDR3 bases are TGTGCCGCGACCCGGGAATCTGGGGCCAACGTCCTGACTTTC.